The rows below give T cell receptor beta chains drawn from one sample of a study of siplizumab effects on memory and regulatory T cells. Sequencing was performed with immunoSEQ multiplex PCR; in TCRdb, only in-frame clones are kept and a portion is missing. This sample has 100,000 or so clones, with about 95% found just once. The specimen sequenced was Tregs sorted from blood. The receptor set was obtained from a human donor in good health. CDR3s include the opening cysteine and the closing phenylalanine or tryptophan.

v_call: TRBV27; j_call: TRBJ1-4; cdr3_aa: CASSFRGGKLFF
v_call: TRBV10-3; j_call: TRBJ2-1; cdr3_aa: CATKSGTSGRPDIYEQFF
v_call: TRBV15; j_call: TRBJ2-5; cdr3_aa: CATSRRGSGETQYF
v_call: TRBV5-6; j_call: TRBJ2-3; cdr3_aa: CASSLVVGIANTQYF
v_call: TRBV27; j_call: TRBJ1-1; cdr3_aa: CASTGTGSMNTEAFF
v_call: TRBV5-4; j_call: TRBJ1-2; cdr3_aa: CASSPWTLTGGYTF
v_call: TRBV30; j_call: TRBJ2-2; cdr3_aa: CAWTSRAFVTGELFF
v_call: TRBV5-1; j_call: TRBJ2-2; cdr3_aa: CASSSGLAGGYTGELFF
v_call: TRBV7-9; j_call: TRBJ1-1; cdr3_aa: CASSLFRRTNTEAFF
v_call: TRBV19; j_call: TRBJ2-7; cdr3_aa: CASSIIPRASGTYEQYF
v_call: TRBV7-2; j_call: TRBJ2-5; cdr3_aa: CASSLDRVETQYF
v_call: TRBV19; j_call: TRBJ1-5; cdr3_aa: CASKSTGTGNVGQPQHF
v_call: TRBV28; j_call: TRBJ2-7; cdr3_aa: CASSLFYPAPYEQYF
v_call: TRBV5-4; j_call: TRBJ2-1; cdr3_aa: CASSPGGHSEDNEQFF
v_call: TRBV7-3; j_call: TRBJ2-5; cdr3_aa: CASSFRGPSETQYF
v_call: TRBV28; j_call: TRBJ1-1; cdr3_aa: CASSFQATTEAFF
v_call: TRBV11-3; j_call: TRBJ2-1; cdr3_aa: CASSSGQGAYNEQFF
v_call: TRBV5-1; j_call: TRBJ2-5; cdr3_aa: CASSLGGTSGTKQETQYF
v_call: TRBV19; j_call: TRBJ2-1; cdr3_aa: CASSPSGRVYNEQFF
v_call: TRBV29-1; j_call: TRBJ1-2; cdr3_aa: CSADQGVYGYTF
v_call: TRBV5-1; j_call: TRBJ1-6; cdr3_aa: CASKIQENSPLHF
v_call: TRBV19; j_call: TRBJ2-2; cdr3_aa: CASSTITGTGELFF
v_call: TRBV18; j_call: TRBJ1-2; cdr3_aa: CASSPPGQGLLAGYTF
v_call: TRBV5-1; j_call: TRBJ2-3; cdr3_aa: CASSLWGLYTDTQYF
v_call: TRBV9; j_call: TRBJ2-3; cdr3_aa: CASSPNSGLAGYADTQYF
v_call: TRBV28; j_call: TRBJ2-1; cdr3_aa: CASRLAGGPDEQFF
v_call: TRBV2; j_call: TRBJ1-3; cdr3_aa: CASSGRVTGNTIYF
v_call: TRBV11-2; j_call: TRBJ1-4; cdr3_aa: CASSSSRGRNEKLFF
v_call: TRBV10-2; j_call: TRBJ1-4; cdr3_aa: CASSDPDRPEKLFF
v_call: TRBV6-1; j_call: TRBJ1-1; cdr3_aa: CASTTQGAVSEAFF
v_call: TRBV6-5; j_call: TRBJ2-2; cdr3_aa: CATIAGPLSGELFF
v_call: TRBV10-2; j_call: TRBJ2-5; cdr3_aa: CASIRDFRETQYF
v_call: TRBV28; j_call: TRBJ1-6; cdr3_aa: CASKPYRGPSNSPLHF
v_call: TRBV25-1; j_call: TRBJ2-7; cdr3_aa: CASRGTVGRGSAYEQYF
v_call: TRBV18; j_call: TRBJ1-2; cdr3_aa: CASSLGRRDNYGYTF
v_call: TRBV7-9; j_call: TRBJ2-2; cdr3_aa: CASSAGLTSPTGELFF
v_call: TRBV27; j_call: TRBJ1-5; cdr3_aa: CASRDRGRGYQPQHF
v_call: TRBV11-2; j_call: TRBJ1-4; cdr3_aa: CASSLEAVEKLFF
v_call: TRBV5-1; j_call: TRBJ2-5; cdr3_aa: CASSWSGRSWQETQYF
v_call: TRBV7-6; j_call: TRBJ2-3; cdr3_aa: CASSPRSTARLHTDTQYF
v_call: TRBV7-2; j_call: TRBJ1-4; cdr3_aa: CASSLMAVLGEKLFF
v_call: TRBV11-2; j_call: TRBJ1-1; cdr3_aa: CASSTSRGARGNTEAFF
v_call: TRBV7-2; j_call: TRBJ1-3; cdr3_aa: CASSSGVVDTIYF
v_call: TRBV20-1; j_call: TRBJ1-1; cdr3_aa: CSAAHLAGAFF
v_call: TRBV30; j_call: TRBJ2-1; cdr3_aa: CAWSLTRTSGGQLEQFF
v_call: TRBV25-1; j_call: TRBJ2-5; cdr3_aa: CASSGRETQYF
v_call: TRBV6-6; j_call: TRBJ2-1; cdr3_aa: CASSRQGPNEQFF
v_call: TRBV13; j_call: TRBJ2-4; cdr3_aa: CASSRRAGGANIQYF
v_call: TRBV7-2; j_call: TRBJ1-5; cdr3_aa: CASSYRGSGNQPQHF
v_call: TRBV28; j_call: TRBJ2-2; cdr3_aa: CASTRRAGGLFF
v_call: TRBV29-1; j_call: TRBJ1-1; cdr3_aa: CSVQDREAFF
v_call: TRBV19; j_call: TRBJ2-7; cdr3_aa: CASRPSGSNEQYF
v_call: TRBV6-6; j_call: TRBJ2-5; cdr3_aa: CASSYGWREIKETQYF
v_call: TRBV4-1; j_call: TRBJ2-2; cdr3_aa: CASSPSRGVTGELFF